Below are 2 T cell receptor beta chains sequenced from a single sample in a study of T-cell memory formation after mild COVID-19. TCRdb called the 5' RACE reads again in MiXCR, with one record for every CDR3 protein. The table includes 25,000 or so distinct CDR3 sequences, less than 8% detected once. The sequenced sample consisted of PBMCs or a T cell subset sorted from them (not recorded which). These receptors were obtained from an adult woman who had mild COVID-19 (a few samples of this study predate the infection). Cell type and time point are not known.

CDR3 amino acids: CASSQRGSSYNEQFF. The CDR3 DNA reads as TGTGCCAGCAGCCAACGAGGGTCCAGCTACAATGAGCAGTTCTTC. This chain uses TRBV14 with TRBJ2-1; a weak D match, TRBD2 (5 bases). Trimming cost V 2 bases and J 3 bases, with 11 bases left between them. Germline lookup yields CDR1 SGHDN and CDR2 FVKESK. The CDR3 covers 15 residues.

This clonotype was observed at least ten times. The chain employs TRBV6-1 and TRBJ1-1, with D maybe TRBD1 (5 bases). The CDR3 totals 13 residues. Per germline, CDR1 MNHNS and CDR2 SASEGT. V was pared by 1 base and J by 7 bases, with 10 bases between. CDR3 sequence reads: CASSEVNRNEAFF. In nucleotides, the CDR3 is TGTGCCAGCAGTGAAGTTAACAGGAATGAAGCTTTCTTT.